This T cell receptor beta chain is drawn from a study of vaccination effects on CD4 cells after COVID-19. Ahead of sequencing, the ViraFEST assay grew antigen-specific CD4+ T cells using viral peptide pools. The culture ran for 10 days before CD4+ T cells were isolated. Two doses of BNT162b2 or mRNA-1273 vaccine were administered to participants. The authors exchanged half the medium for IL-2 medium on days 3 and 7. V shed 3 bases and J 1 base; nucleotides not matched to a gene: 2. The CDR3 length is 15 residues. CDR1 and CDR2 (germline): KGHDR, SFDVKD. The data were produced by immunoSEQ multiplex PCR, yet TCRdb's version contains in-frame clones alone and is incomplete. The table includes about 24,000 clones, around 81% detected once. Note on this clone: Its antigen is undetermined.

This sequence joins TRBV24-1 and TRBJ2-4; 7 positions agree with TRBD2. Specimen: CD4+ T cells from PBMCs cultured with SARS-CoV-2 spike peptides, collected after COVID-19 vaccination. This clonotype was sampled from a human donor who received a COVID-19 vaccine. Some clones in this sample may be carry-over from other donors' samples. The CDR3 region has the DNA TGTGCCACCAGTGATGCGGGGGACGCCAAAAACATTCAGTACTTC. Protein: CATSDAGDAKNIQYF.